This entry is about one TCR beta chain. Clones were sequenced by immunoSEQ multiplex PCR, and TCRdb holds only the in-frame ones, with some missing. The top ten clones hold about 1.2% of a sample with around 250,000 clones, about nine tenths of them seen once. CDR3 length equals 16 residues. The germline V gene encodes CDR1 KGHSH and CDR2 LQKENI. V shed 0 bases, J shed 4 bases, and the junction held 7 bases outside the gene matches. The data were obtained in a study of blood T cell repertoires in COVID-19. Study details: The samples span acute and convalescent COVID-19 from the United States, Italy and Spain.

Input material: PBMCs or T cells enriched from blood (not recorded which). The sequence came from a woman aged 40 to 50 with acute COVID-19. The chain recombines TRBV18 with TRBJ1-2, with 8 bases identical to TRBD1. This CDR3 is CASSPPIGTGGYGYTF. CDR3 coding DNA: TGTGCCAGCTCACCACCGATTGGGACAGGAGGCTATGGCTACACCTTC.